These T cell receptor beta chains were read from a single sample in a study of T cells in localized non-small cell lung cancer. The data were produced by immunoSEQ multiplex PCR, yet TCRdb's version contains in-frame clones alone and is incomplete. The sample contains 50,000 to 60,000 clones, less than 85% of which appear only once. The specimen was PBMCs, collected before any cancer treatment. The receptors come from a woman aged 40-70 years with stage II lung adenocarcinoma. Each CDR3 is given with its conserved first and last residue. The size of a clone is reported for some rows only, either as once, few or many, or as a class for expanded clones.

clone size: .; J gene: TRBJ1-2; V gene: TRBV29-1; CDR3 protein: CSVDYLEPEYGYTF
clone size: .; J gene: TRBJ1-1; V gene: TRBV18; CDR3 protein: CASSLGQGAEAFF
clone size: .; J gene: TRBJ2-1; V gene: TRBV29-1; CDR3 protein: CSVERGPTNNEQFF
clone size: .; J gene: TRBJ1-6; V gene: TRBV6-6; CDR3 protein: CASTRGGGNNSPLHF
clone size: .; J gene: TRBJ1-5; V gene: TRBV11-2; CDR3 protein: CASSRTGARDQPQHF
clone size: .; J gene: TRBJ2-5; V gene: TRBV4-2; CDR3 protein: CASSQDQETQYF
clone size: .; J gene: TRBJ1-2; V gene: TRBV29-1; CDR3 protein: CSAWTGGDGYTF
clone size: .; J gene: TRBJ1-1; V gene: TRBV6-6; CDR3 protein: CASSDRVNTEAFF
clone size: once; J gene: TRBJ1-1; V gene: TRBV6-1; CDR3 protein: CASSHQGNTEAFF
clone size: .; J gene: TRBJ2-1; V gene: TRBV6-5; CDR3 protein: CASSTNGNEQFF
clone size: few; J gene: TRBJ2-3; V gene: TRBV28; CDR3 protein: CASSRQGVVRTDTQYF
clone size: .; J gene: TRBJ2-3; V gene: TRBV19; CDR3 protein: CASSHLGGAGDTQYF
clone size: .; J gene: TRBJ2-2; V gene: TRBV7-6; CDR3 protein: CASSPPGWGELFF
clone size: .; J gene: TRBJ1-1; V gene: TRBV5-1; CDR3 protein: CASRQTGAGIEAFF
clone size: .; J gene: TRBJ1-1; V gene: TRBV9; CDR3 protein: CASSVGVDNTEAFF
clone size: few; J gene: TRBJ1-1; V gene: TRBV7-9; CDR3 protein: CASALQGDTEAFF